One T cell receptor (beta chain) is described in this entry. Authors' processing steps: Scientists estimated how many nucleated cells there were by amplifying reference gene primers. The method was immunoSEQ multiplex PCR; TCRdb's version includes in-frame clones alone and lacks a portion of them. The V and J calls and clone size come from that table; D and trimming were worked out from the DNA. In the table there are fewer than 350,000 clones, approximately 85% of which are singletons. CDR1 and CDR2 from the germline V gene are MNHNY and SVGAGI (reference sequence). Trimming pared 4 bases from V and 6 bases from J, leaving 12 bases between. The CDR3 runs to 14 residues. This record belongs to a study of blood T cell repertoires in COVID-19. Study information: The United States, Italy and Spain provided the acute and convalescent COVID-19 samples. PBMCs, B-cell-depleted T cells, or T cells provided the cDNA or gDNA that made up the material.

The sequenced sample was peripheral blood. This chain links TRBV6-6 with TRBJ2-2; the D gene is possibly TRBD2 (6 bases). The origin of this receptor is a human donor in a cohort sampled during active COVID-19. CDR3 loop: CASSSVEGSGELFF. The CDR3 DNA is TGTGCCAGCAGTTCGGTGGAGGGGTCCGGGGAGCTGTTTTTT.